The 20 T cell receptor beta chains given below trace back to one sample, sequenced in a study of blood T cell repertoires in COVID-19. Using immunoSEQ multiplex PCR, the repertoire was profiled, and TCRdb retains in-frame clones only, with some absent. The sample consists of over 250,000 clones, approximately 90% of them appearing once. The specimen sequenced was PBMCs or T cells enriched from blood (not recorded which). The receptors derive from a woman aged 25 to 39 who had recovered from COVID-19.

This clone has ten or more counts. The chain combines TRBV10-3 with TRBJ1-1, with TRBD1 matching 7 bases. Germline V lookup: CDR1 ENHRY, CDR2 SYGVKD. The trim removed 4 bases at V and 1 base at J, leaving 3 bases unmatched. The CDR3 totals 14 residues. The CDR3 DNA reads TGTGCCATCAGTGGACGGGACAGGAACACTGAAGCTTTCTTT. It codes for CAISGRDRNTEAFF.

This chain links TRBV7-2 with TRBJ1-1; D is possibly TRBD1 (5 bases). The V and J ends lost 3 bases and 0 bases respectively, with 20 bases between them. The CDR3 is 18 amino acids. Germline-derived CDR1 and CDR2 are SGHTA and FQGNSA. For the CDR3, the DNA is TGTGCCAGCAGCTTTGACAGTAAGGCCTCCCGTATGAACACTGAAGCTTTCTTT. This translates into CASSFDSKASRMNTEAFF. The whole variable domain, remainder taken from reference TRBV7-2 and TRBJ1-1, is GAGVSQSPSNKVTEKGKDVELRCDPISGHTALYWYRQSLGQGLEFLIYFQGNSAPDKSGLPSDRFSAERTGGSVSTLTIQRTQQEDSAVYLCASSFDSKASRMNTEAFFGQGTRLTVV.

V usage is TRBV18 and J usage is TRBJ2-1, with D possibly being TRBD1 (5 bases). Looked up from germline, CDR1 is KGHSH and CDR2 is LQKENI. This CDR3 has 13 amino acids. Trimming took 0 bases from V and 9 from J, leaving 9 bases between them. DNA of the CDR3: TGTGCCAGCTCACCACCAACGACAGCTGAGCAGTTCTTC. It specifies CASSPPTTAEQFF.

The genes are TRBV5-1 and TRBJ2-7; 7 positions match TRBD2. Germline V gene lookup returns CDR1 SGHRS and CDR2 YFSETQ. After removal of 4 bases from V and 6 bases from J, the junction contained 10 bases not matched to a gene. The CDR3 has 14 residues. CDR3 in amino acids: CASSPRTSSGEQYF. The CDR3 nucleotides are TGCGCCAGCAGCCCAAGGACTAGTTCGGGCGAGCAGTACTTC.

V and J are TRBV10-3 and TRBJ2-3, with D possibly being TRBD2 (7 bases). V shed 4 bases and J shed 5 bases, with 22 bases lying between them. Germline V lookup: CDR1 ENHRY, CDR2 SYGVKD. The CDR3 contains 17 residues. As DNA, the CDR3 is TGTGCCATCAGTGGGGGGGGGCCTTCGCGGGAGAGAGATACGCAGTATTTT. As protein: CAISGGGPSRERDTQYF.

V gene TRBV5-1 combines with J gene TRBJ2-1; 13 bases fit TRBD2. V shed 6 bases and J 7 bases; nucleotides not matched to a gene: 10. Germline values: CDR1 SGHRS, CDR2 YFSETQ. The CDR3 has 16 residues. The CDR3 loop is CASTAPGLAGENEQFF. The CDR3 DNA reads TGCGCCAGCACCGCCCCCGGACTAGCGGGAGAAAATGAGCAGTTCTTC.

V gene TRBV27 combines with J gene TRBJ2-2; 8 nucleotides agree with TRBD2. Germline CDR1 MNHEY, CDR2 SMNVEV (reference sequence). CDR3 length: 15 residues. J gave up 4 bases and V 3 bases, and 4 bases lay outside the gene matches. The CDR3 coding sequence is TGTGCCAGCAGTTTTACCGGGGGGGTCACCGGGGAGCTGTTTTTT. Translation gives CASSFTGGVTGELFF.

The CDR3 protein is CASRGPTGLETQYF. In DNA form, the CDR3 reads TGTGCCAGCAGGGGCCCCACAGGGTTGGAGACCCAGTACTTC. The chain joins TRBV11-2 to TRBJ2-5, with D tentatively TRBD1 (6 bases). The CDR3 covers 14 residues. V was trimmed by 6 bases and J by 5 bases, leaving 16 bases between them. Germline V CDR1 and CDR2: SGHAT, FQNNGV.

This chain connects TRBV7-2 to TRBJ2-1, with 13 positions matching TRBD2. This CDR3 comprises 14 residues. The germline V gene encodes CDR1 SGHTA and CDR2 FQGNSA. The junction had 1 base not matched to a gene; V was cut back by 1 base and J by 10 bases. CDR3 in amino acids: CASSLELAGGEQFF. In nucleotides, the CDR3 is TGTGCCAGCAGCTTAGAACTAGCGGGAGGGGAGCAGTTCTTC.

V usage is TRBV2 and J usage is TRBJ2-4; D unresolved. Germline CDR1 and CDR2: SNHLY and FYNNEI. This CDR3 is built from 11 residues. Between the trimmed V and J ends, which lost 4 bases and 8 bases, there was a span of 6 bases. As DNA, the CDR3 is TGTGCCAGCAGTGTCTTTGACATTCAGTACTTC. Amino acids: CASSVFDIQYF.

The chain links TRBV30 to TRBJ2-1; the D gene is possibly TRBD2 (6 bases). The CDR3 length is 15 residues. V dropped 1 base and J dropped 3 bases, with 13 bases sitting between them. Germline V gives CDR1 GTSNPN, CDR2 SVGIG (reference sequence). The CDR3 nucleotides are TGTGCCTGGAGTGGTCCAGCGGGTCACTACAATGAGCAGTTCTTC. As protein: CAWSGPAGHYNEQFF.

The chain uses TRBV27 and TRBJ2-7; the D gene is possibly TRBD1 (5 bases). The CDR3 sequence is 13 residues long. V was trimmed by 6 bases and J by 4 bases, leaving 13 bases between them. The V gene's germline CDR1 is MNHEY and CDR2 SMNVEV (reference sequence). The CDR3 protein is CASSQGARYEQYF. DNA of the CDR3: TGTGCCAGCAGCCAAGGGGCTCGGTACGAGCAGTACTTC.

This chain links TRBV10-2 with TRBJ1-3, with 7 bases fitting TRBD1. The CDR3 sequence is 15 residues long. Per the germline V gene, CDR1 is WSHSY and CDR2 is SAAADI. The trim removed 9 bases at V and 2 bases at J, leaving 10 bases unmatched. CDR3 nucleotide sequence: TGCGCCAGTTGCCCCACAGGGGAAGCTGGAAACACCATATATTTT. Protein product: CASCPTGEAGNTIYF.

Only a few counts were recorded for this clone. V is TRBV11-2 and J is TRBJ1-1; D perhaps matches TRBD1 (6 bases). Per germline, CDR1 SGHAT and CDR2 FQNNGV. This CDR3 has 13 residues. Trimming stripped 7 bases from V and 2 bases from J, with 11 bases between. The CDR3 sequence is CASTKQGNTEAFF. CDR3 DNA sequence: TGTGCCAGCACTAAACAGGGTAACACTGAAGCTTTCTTT.

This sequence joins TRBV18 and TRBJ2-7, with 9 bases that match TRBD2. This CDR3 is built from 15 residues. The germline V gene encodes CDR1 KGHSH and CDR2 LQKENI. Trimming took 5 bases from V and 2 from J; bases not matched to a gene: 7. The CDR3 DNA reads TGTGCCAGCTCAGATACTAGCGGGCGCCCCTACGAGCAGTACTTC. It is translated as CASSDTSGRPYEQYF.

V gene TRBV28 combines with J gene TRBJ1-4; TRBD1 aligns across 7 bases. With 8 bases clipped from V and 3 bases from J, the junction kept 3 bases outside the gene matches. CDR1 and CDR2 (germline): MDHEN, SYDVKM. This CDR3 comprises 13 residues. The CDR3 DNA reads as TGTGCCAGCGGTGGACAGGCTAATGAAAAACTGTTTTTT. It is translated as CASGGQANEKLFF.

The chain uses TRBV2 and TRBJ2-1; 14 bases agree with TRBD2. This CDR3 comprises 16 residues. Germline values: CDR1 SNHLY, CDR2 FYNNEI. The V gene end was trimmed by 6 bases and the J gene end by 7 bases; junction bases not matched to a gene: 8. The CDR3 nucleotides are TGTGCCAGCAGAGGGACTAGCGGGAGCACCGAGAATGAGCAGTTCTTC. It encodes CASRGTSGSTENEQFF.

This sequence joins TRBV19 and TRBJ2-1; 8 bases are a match to TRBD1. Germline values: CDR1 LNHDA, CDR2 SQIVND (reference sequence). The CDR3 spans 16 residues. Unmatched junction bases numbered 3, after V lost 1 base and J lost 1 base. The CDR3 sequence: CASSIVTGGSYNEQFF. In DNA, the CDR3 is TGTGCCAGTAGTATAGTAACAGGGGGGTCCTACAATGAGCAGTTCTTC.

This chain joins TRBV6-2 or TRBV6-3 and TRBJ2-3; D is possibly TRBD1 (5 bases). V lost 4 bases, J lost 0 bases, and 14 bases lay in between. Germline CDR1 is MNHEY and CDR2 is SVGEGT. CDR3 length equals 16 residues. CDR3 loop: CASSSDTGPSTDTQYF. The CDR3 DNA follows: TGTGCCAGCAGTTCGGACACGGGTCCTAGCACAGATACGCAGTATTTT.

CDR3 loop: CASSLTLASYNEQFF. The CDR3 region has the DNA TGTGCCAGCAGTTTGACACTAGCATCCTACAATGAGCAGTTCTTC. The chain employs TRBV28 and TRBJ2-1; D is possibly TRBD2 (6 bases). Deletions cut 3 bases from V and 1 base from J, with 10 bases between. The germline gives CDR1 MDHEN, CDR2 SYDVKM. The CDR3 loop spans 15 amino acids.